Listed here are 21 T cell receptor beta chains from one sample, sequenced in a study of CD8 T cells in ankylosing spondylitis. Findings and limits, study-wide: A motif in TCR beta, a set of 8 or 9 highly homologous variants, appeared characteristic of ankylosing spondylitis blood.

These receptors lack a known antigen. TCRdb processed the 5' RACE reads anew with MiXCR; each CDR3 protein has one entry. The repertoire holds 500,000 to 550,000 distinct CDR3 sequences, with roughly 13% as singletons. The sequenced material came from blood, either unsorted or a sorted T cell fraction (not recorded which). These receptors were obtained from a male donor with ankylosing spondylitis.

CDR3 coding DNA: TGTGCCAGCAGCCCAAGACAGGGCCCGAACACCGGGGAGCTGTTTTTT. Translating gives CASSPRQGPNTGELFF. The chain joins TRBV11-2 to TRBJ2-2; 7 bases are a match to TRBD1. Germline CDR1 SGHAT, CDR2 FQNNGV. J lost 0 bases, V lost 5 bases, and 6 bases had no gene match. The CDR3 totals 16 residues.

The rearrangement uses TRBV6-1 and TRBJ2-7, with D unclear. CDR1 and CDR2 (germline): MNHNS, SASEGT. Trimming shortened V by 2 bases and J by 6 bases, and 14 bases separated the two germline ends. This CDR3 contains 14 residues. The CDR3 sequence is CASSEFPPAREQYV. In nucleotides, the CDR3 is TGTGCCAGCAGTGAATTTCCTCCCGCGCGCGAGCAGTACGTC.

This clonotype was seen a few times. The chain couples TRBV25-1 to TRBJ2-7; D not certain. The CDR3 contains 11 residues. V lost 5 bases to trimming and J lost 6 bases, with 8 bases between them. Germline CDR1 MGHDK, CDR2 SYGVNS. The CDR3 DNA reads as TGTGCCAGCAGTTCCTTCGTCGAGCAGTACTTC. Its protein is CASSSFVEQYF.

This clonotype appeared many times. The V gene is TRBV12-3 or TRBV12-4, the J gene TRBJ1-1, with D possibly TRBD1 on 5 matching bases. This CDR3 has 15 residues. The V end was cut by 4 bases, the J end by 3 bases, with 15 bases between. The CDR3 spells CASSSRGNSYTEAFF. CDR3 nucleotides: TGTGCCAGCAGTTCAAGGGGTAACTCGTACACTGAAGCTTTCTTT.

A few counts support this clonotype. CDR3 bases: TGTGCCAGCAGCACGGGACAGGGGTGGGGAACTGAAGCTTTCTTT. Amino acid sequence: CASSTGQGWGTEAFF. The chain recombines TRBV7-9 with TRBJ1-1; 10 bases are a match to TRBD1. With 5 bases clipped from V and 5 bases from J, the junction kept 8 bases outside the gene matches. CDR1 and CDR2 from the germline V gene are SEHNR and FQNEAQ (reference sequence). This CDR3 is built from 15 residues.

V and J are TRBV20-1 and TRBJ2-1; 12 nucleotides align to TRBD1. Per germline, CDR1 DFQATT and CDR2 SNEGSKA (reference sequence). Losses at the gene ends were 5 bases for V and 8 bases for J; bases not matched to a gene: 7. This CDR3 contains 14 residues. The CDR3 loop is CSAGDRGREDEQFF. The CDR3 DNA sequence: TGCAGTGCTGGGGACAGGGGGCGCGAGGATGAGCAGTTCTTC.

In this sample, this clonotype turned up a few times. CDR3 in amino acids: CATSDPGLAGGLNNEQFF. CDR3 in DNA: TGTGCCACCAGTGATCCTGGACTAGCGGGAGGGTTGAACAATGAGCAGTTCTTC. V and J are TRBV24-1 and TRBJ2-1, with 15 bases fitting TRBD2. CDR3 length: 18 residues. Trimming removed 3 bases from V and 5 bases from J; junction bases left unmatched: 7. Germline V gives CDR1 KGHDR, CDR2 SFDVKD.

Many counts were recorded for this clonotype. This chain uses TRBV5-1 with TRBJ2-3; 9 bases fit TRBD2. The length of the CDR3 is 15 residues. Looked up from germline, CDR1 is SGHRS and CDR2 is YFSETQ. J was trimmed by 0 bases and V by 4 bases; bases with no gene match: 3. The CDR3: CASSASGASTDTQYF. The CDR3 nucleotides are TGCGCCAGCAGCGCTAGCGGGGCTAGCACAGATACGCAGTATTTT.

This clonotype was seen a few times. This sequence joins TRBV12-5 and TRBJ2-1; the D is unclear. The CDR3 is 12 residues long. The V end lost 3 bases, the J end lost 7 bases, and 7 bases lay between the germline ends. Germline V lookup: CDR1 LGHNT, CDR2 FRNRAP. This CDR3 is CASGFRKNEQFF. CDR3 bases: TGTGCTAGTGGTTTTAGGAAAAATGAGCAGTTCTTC.

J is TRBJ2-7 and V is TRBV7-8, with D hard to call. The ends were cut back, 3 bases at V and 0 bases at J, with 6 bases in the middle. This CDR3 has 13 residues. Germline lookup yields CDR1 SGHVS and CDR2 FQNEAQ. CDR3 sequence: CASSLQLSYEQYV. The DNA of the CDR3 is TGTGCCAGCAGCTTGCAGCTCTCCTACGAGCAGTACGTC.

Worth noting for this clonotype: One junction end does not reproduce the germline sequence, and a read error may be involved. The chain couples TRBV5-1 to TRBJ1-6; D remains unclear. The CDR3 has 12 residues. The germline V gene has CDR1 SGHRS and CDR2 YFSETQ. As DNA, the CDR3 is TGCGCCAGCAGCTTGGAAGGACGCTCCGCCGTCTTT. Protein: CASSLEGRSAVF. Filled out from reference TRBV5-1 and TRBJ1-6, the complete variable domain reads KAGVTQTPRYLIKTRGQQVTLSCSPISGHRSVSWYQQTPGQGLQFLFEYFSETQRNKGNFPGRFSGRQFSNSRSEMNVSTLELGDSALYLCASSLEGRSAVFGNGTRLTVT.

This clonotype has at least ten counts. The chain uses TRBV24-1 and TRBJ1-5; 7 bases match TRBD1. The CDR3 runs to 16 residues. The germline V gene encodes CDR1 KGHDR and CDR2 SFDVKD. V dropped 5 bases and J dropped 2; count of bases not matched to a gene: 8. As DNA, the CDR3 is TGTGCCACCAGTGCCACCCGACAGGGTGGCAATCAGCCCCAGCATTTT. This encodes CATSATRQGGNQPQHF.

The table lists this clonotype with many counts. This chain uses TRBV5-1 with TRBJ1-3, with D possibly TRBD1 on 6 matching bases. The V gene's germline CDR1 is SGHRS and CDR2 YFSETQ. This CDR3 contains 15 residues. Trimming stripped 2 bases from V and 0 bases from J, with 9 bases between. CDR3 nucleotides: TGCGCCAGCAGCTTAGGACAGTCCTCTGGAAACACCATATATTTT. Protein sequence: CASSLGQSSGNTIYF.

The CDR3 spells CASSLEIQAGGETQYF. The CDR3 DNA sequence: TGTGCCAGCTCACTCGAAATACAGGCAGGAGGAGAGACCCAGTACTTC. The gene calls are TRBV18 and TRBJ2-5; D could derive from TRBD1 or TRBD2 (5 bases each). The CDR3 covers 16 residues. V lost 4 bases and J 4 bases, leaving 19 bases between the germline ends. Germline V CDR1 and CDR2: KGHSH, LQKENI.

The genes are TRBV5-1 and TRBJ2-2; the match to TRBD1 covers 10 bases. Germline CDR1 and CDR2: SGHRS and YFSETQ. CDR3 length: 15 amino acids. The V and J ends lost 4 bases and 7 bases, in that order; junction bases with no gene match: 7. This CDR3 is CASSNGQGGIGELFF. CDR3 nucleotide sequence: TGCGCCAGCAGCAACGGACAGGGGGGGATCGGGGAGCTGTTTTTT.

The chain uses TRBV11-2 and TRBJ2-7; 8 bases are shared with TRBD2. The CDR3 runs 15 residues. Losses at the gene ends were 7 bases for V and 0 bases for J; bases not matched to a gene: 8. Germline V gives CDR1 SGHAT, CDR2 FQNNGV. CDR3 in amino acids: CASTPLRGGSYEQYF. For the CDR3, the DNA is TGTGCCAGCACCCCATTACGGGGGGGCTCCTACGAGCAGTACTTC. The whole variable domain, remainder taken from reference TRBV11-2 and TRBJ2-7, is EAGVAQSPRYKIIEKRQSVAFWCNPISGHATLYWYQQILGQGPKLLIQFQNNGVVDDSQLPKDRFSAERLKGVDSTLKIQPAKLEDSAVYLCASTPLRGGSYEQYFGPGTRLTVT.

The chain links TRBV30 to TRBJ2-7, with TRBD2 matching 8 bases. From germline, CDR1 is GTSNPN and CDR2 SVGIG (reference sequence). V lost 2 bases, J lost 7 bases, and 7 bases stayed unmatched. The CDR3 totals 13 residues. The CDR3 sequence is CAWSPGGGGEQYF. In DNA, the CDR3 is TGTGCCTGGAGTCCGGGGGGCGGGGGGGAGCAGTACTTC.

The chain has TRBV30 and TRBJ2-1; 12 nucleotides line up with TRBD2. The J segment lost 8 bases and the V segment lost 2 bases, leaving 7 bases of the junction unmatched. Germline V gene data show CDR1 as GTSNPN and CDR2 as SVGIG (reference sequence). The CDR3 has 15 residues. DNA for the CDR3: TGTGCCTGGAGTTCCGGACTAGCGGGATTGGATGAGCAGTTCTTC. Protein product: CAWSSGLAGLDEQFF. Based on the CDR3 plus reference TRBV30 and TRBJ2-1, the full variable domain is SQTIHQWPATLVQPVGSPLSLECTVEGTSNPNLYWYRQAAGRGLQLLFYSVGIGQISSEVPQNLSASRPQDRQFILSSKKLLLSDSGFYLCAWSSGLAGLDEQFFGPGTRLTVL.

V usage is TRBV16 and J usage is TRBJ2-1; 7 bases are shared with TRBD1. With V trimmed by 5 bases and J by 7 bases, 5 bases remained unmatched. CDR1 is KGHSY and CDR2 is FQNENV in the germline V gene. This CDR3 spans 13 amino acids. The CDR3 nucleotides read TGTGCCAGCAGCGACGACAGGGAGAATGAGCAGTTCTTC. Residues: CASSDDRENEQFF.

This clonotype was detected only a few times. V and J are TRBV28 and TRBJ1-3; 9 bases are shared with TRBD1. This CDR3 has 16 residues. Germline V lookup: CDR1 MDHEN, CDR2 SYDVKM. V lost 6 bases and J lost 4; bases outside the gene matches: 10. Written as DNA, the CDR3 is TGTGCCAGCAGGCCGGGACAGGGACCTTCAGGAAACACCATATATTTT. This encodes CASRPGQGPSGNTIYF.

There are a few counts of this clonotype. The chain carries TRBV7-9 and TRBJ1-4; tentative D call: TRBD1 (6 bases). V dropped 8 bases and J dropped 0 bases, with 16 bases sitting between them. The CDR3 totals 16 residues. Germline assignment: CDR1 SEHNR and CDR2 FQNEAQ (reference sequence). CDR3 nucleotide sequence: TGTGCCAGCCACGACTTGGGGGGCTCAACTAATGAAAAACTGTTTTTT. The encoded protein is CASHDLGGSTNEKLFF. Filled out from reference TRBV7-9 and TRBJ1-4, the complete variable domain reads DTGVSQNPRHKITKRGQNVTFRCDPISEHNRLYWYRQTLGQGPEFLTYFQNEAQLEKSRLLSDRFSAERPKGSFSTLEIQRTEQGDSAMYLCASHDLGGSTNEKLFFGSGTQLSVL.